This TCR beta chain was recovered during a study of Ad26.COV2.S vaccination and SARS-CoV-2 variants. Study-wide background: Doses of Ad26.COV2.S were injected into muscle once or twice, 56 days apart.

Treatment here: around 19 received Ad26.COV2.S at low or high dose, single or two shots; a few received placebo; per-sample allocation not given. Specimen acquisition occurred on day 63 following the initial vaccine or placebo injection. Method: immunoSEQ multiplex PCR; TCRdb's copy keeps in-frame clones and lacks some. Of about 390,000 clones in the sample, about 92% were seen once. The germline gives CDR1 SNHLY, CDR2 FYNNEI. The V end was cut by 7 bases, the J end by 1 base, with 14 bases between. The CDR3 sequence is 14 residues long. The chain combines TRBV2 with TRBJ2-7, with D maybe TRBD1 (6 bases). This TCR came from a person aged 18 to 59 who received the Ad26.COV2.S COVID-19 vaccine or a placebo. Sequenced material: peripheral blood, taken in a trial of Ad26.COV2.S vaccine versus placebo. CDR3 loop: CASKTGTSSYEQYF. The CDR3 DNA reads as TGTGCCAGCAAGACCGGGACATCTTCCTACGAGCAGTACTTC.